This T cell receptor (beta chain) was sequenced in a study of post-analysis software for immune sequencing data. Study-wide background: Courses of disease covered relapsing-remitting, secondary progressive and progressive-relapsing multiple sclerosis.

Study-level points and caveats: When the samples were clustered directly with F measure, those that had been prepared in the same batch showed strong co-clustering. There was significantly lower normalized Chao1 diversity in multiple sclerosis patients than in controls. Controls had lower frequencies than patients of about 5 TRBV segments, which included TRBV5-6, TRBV5-1 and TRBV20-1.

Remarks on this clonotype: Its antigen remains unidentified.

The CDR3 runs 17 residues. After removal of 3 bases from V and 3 bases from J, the junction contained 8 bases not matched to a gene. The germline gives CDR1 MGHRA, CDR2 YSYEKL. Prepared TCR beta cDNA libraries contained unique molecular identifiers. Once about 0.95 to 10 million T cells were used, roughly 490,000 cDNA molecules resulted. From the PCR reads, TCRdb called clonotypes with MiXCR, one entry per CDR3 protein. The sample yields about 540,000 distinct CDR3 sequences, 30% to 40% seen once. The V call is TRBV4-1, the J call TRBJ1-6; 7 nucleotides line up with TRBD1. Sequences were obtained from blood. This clonotype was sampled from a girl younger than 18 with multiple sclerosis. CDR3 bases: TGCGCCAGCAGCCAGGGCAGGGGGATAAGCTATAATTCACCCCTCCACTTT. Translation: CASSQGRGISYNSPLHF.